This T cell receptor (beta chain) was observed in a study of radiotherapy plus CTLA-4 blockade in lung cancer. As for the study in general: Of all patients, under 20% responded objectively and 31% showed disease control. Points from the study as a whole: Dynamics of early blood T cell clones, together with interferon-beta, were reportedly the best predictors of response.

CTLA-4 blockade using ipilimumab, together with focal radiation, was received by patients with chemo-refractory metastatic non-small-cell lung cancer. Generated by immunoSEQ multiplex PCR, the TCRdb table keeps only in-frame clones and is missing some. The data hold around 24,000 clones, with around 70% observed a single time. A remark on this clone: Antigen unknown.

The material was peripheral blood, obtained from a patient treated with radiotherapy plus ipilimumab. This sequence was found in a human donor with non-small cell lung cancer who had stable disease on radiotherapy plus ipilimumab.

CDR3 DNA sequence: TGTGCCAGCAGCACCGGGACTAGCAATCAGCCCCAGCATTTT. Protein sequence: CASSTGTSNQPQHF. The chain has TRBV7-6 and TRBJ1-5; D perhaps matches TRBD1 (5 bases). The length of the CDR3 is 14 residues. Germline-derived CDR1 and CDR2 are SGHVS and FNYEAQ. Trimming shortened V by 5 bases and J by 0 bases, and 8 bases separated the two germline ends.